The 21 T cell receptor beta chains below all came from one sample that was sequenced in a study of blood T cell repertoires in COVID-19. Sequencing was performed with immunoSEQ multiplex PCR; in TCRdb, only in-frame clones are kept and a portion is missing. The repertoire has 220,000 or so clones, 84% of them found once; the top ten carry roughly 6.2%. Sequencing input: PBMCs or T cells enriched from blood (not recorded which). The origin of the receptors is a woman aged 40 to 50 who had recovered from COVID-19.

This chain links TRBV7-3 with TRBJ1-6; D is unclear. Trimming took off 5 bases at V and 6 bases at J, with 14 bases between the two ends. This CDR3 has 15 residues. Germline CDR1 reads SGHTA; CDR2 reads FQGTGA. In DNA, the CDR3 is TGTGCCAGCAGCGTGCACGGCGGTGGTAATTCACCCCTCCACTTT. Its protein product is CASSVHGGGNSPLHF.

The chain joins TRBV3-1 (or the pseudogene TRBV3-2) to TRBJ2-5; weak D call: TRBD1 (5 bases). The CDR3 is 15 residues long. Germline lookup yields CDR1 LGHDT and CDR2 YNNKEL (reference sequence). V dropped 0 bases and J dropped 4 bases, with 12 bases sitting between them. The CDR3 nucleotides are TGTGCCAGCAGCCAAGAGACGACAGAAGGAGAGACCCAGTACTTC. Protein sequence: CASSQETTEGETQYF.

The V gene is TRBV12-3 or TRBV12-4, the J gene TRBJ1-4, with D possibly being TRBD1 (5 bases). The length of the CDR3 is 13 residues. The germline V and J ends were trimmed by 3 bases and 11 bases, with 13 bases remaining between them. Here the CDR3 reads CASSFAAGGKLFF. CDR3 sequence (DNA): TGTGCCAGCAGTTTCGCGGCCGGGGGGAAACTGTTTTTT.

This clone was seen a single time. This chain joins TRBV3-1 (or the pseudogene TRBV3-2) and TRBJ2-5; 9 nucleotides match TRBD1. The CDR3 has 15 amino acids. Germline loops: CDR1 LGHDT, CDR2 YNNKEL (reference sequence). With V trimmed by 7 bases and J by 5 bases, 11 bases remained unmatched. CDR3: CASTPQGQGGETQYF. The CDR3 region has the DNA TGTGCCAGCACCCCCCAGGGACAGGGCGGGGAGACCCAGTACTTC.

The gene calls are TRBV3-1 (or the pseudogene TRBV3-2) and TRBJ2-7; the D gene is possibly TRBD2 (6 bases). Germline assignment: CDR1 LGHDT and CDR2 YNNKEL (reference sequence). V lost 1 base and J lost 2, with 6 bases in between. The CDR3 is made up of 13 amino acids. CDR3 DNA: TGTGCCAGCAGCCAAGGACTAGCCTACGAGCAGTACTTC. This codes for CASSQGLAYEQYF.

The chain joins TRBV25-1 to TRBJ1-4; D unresolved. V dropped 1 base and J dropped 8 bases, with 11 bases sitting between them. Germline V lookup: CDR1 MGHDK, CDR2 SYGVNS. The CDR3 is 14 amino acids. DNA for the CDR3: TGTGCCAGCAGTGAATCAGGTGTAAGCGAAAAACTGTTTTTT. Protein sequence: CASSESGVSEKLFF.

CDR3 sequence reads: CASAGTMARGTEAFF. The CDR3 coding sequence is TGCGCCAGCGCAGGGACGATGGCCCGGGGGACTGAAGCTTTCTTT. The genes are TRBV5-1 and TRBJ1-1, with a tentative D call TRBD1 (5 bases). CDR1 is SGHRS, CDR2 YFSETQ, per germline. This CDR3 is 15 amino acids long. The germline V and J ends were trimmed by 7 bases and 5 bases, with 21 bases remaining between them.

For this clone: Other DNA sequences in this specimen translate into the identical CDR3. The rearrangement uses TRBV9 and TRBJ2-1; D not certain. V was trimmed by 1 base and J by 5 bases, leaving 4 bases between them. The germline CDR1 and CDR2 sequences are SGDLS and YYNGEE. This CDR3 contains 12 residues. The CDR3 DNA reads TGTGCCAGCAGCGTATCTGACAATGAGCAGTTCTTC. It is translated as CASSVSDNEQFF.

The genes are TRBV4-2 and TRBJ2-7; D gene ambiguous. V shed 2 bases and J shed 4 bases, with 9 bases lying between them. The V gene's germline CDR1 is LGHNA and CDR2 YNFKEQ. The CDR3 spans 13 residues. The CDR3 spells CASSQNTLYEQYF. CDR3 in DNA: TGTGCCAGCAGCCAAAATACCCTATACGAGCAGTACTTC.

V gene TRBV5-1 combines with J gene TRBJ2-5; TRBD2 matches 10 bases. This CDR3 is built from 16 residues. With V trimmed by 0 bases and J by 5 bases, 7 bases remained unmatched. CDR1 SGHRS and CDR2 YFSETQ come from the germline V gene. The CDR3 protein is CASSLEASGSGETQYF. CDR3 DNA sequence: TGCGCCAGCAGCTTGGAGGCTAGCGGGAGTGGTGAGACCCAGTACTTC.

The gene calls are TRBV18 and TRBJ1-6, with D possibly being TRBD1 (5 bases). The CDR3 consists of 17 residues. The germline gives CDR1 KGHSH, CDR2 LQKENI. Trimming left V 2 bases short and J 4 bases short, with 15 bases between. The CDR3 is CASSPDGTGGYNSPLHF. The DNA of the CDR3 is TGTGCCAGCTCACCAGACGGAACGGGGGGATATAATTCACCCCTCCACTTT.

The chain carries TRBV2 and TRBJ1-5; D ambiguous. This CDR3 comprises 14 residues. Germline lookup yields CDR1 SNHLY and CDR2 FYNNEI. V lost 3 bases, J lost 4 bases, and 10 bases lay in between. The CDR3 sequence is CASSDFTENQPQHF. The CDR3 DNA reads TGTGCCAGCAGTGACTTCACAGAGAATCAGCCCCAGCATTTT.

This chain joins TRBV6-4 and TRBJ2-1; 8 bases agree with TRBD2. Germline V gene lookup returns CDR1 MRHNA and CDR2 SNTAGT. The trim removed 1 base at V and 5 bases at J, leaving 1 base unmatched. The CDR3 sequence is 14 residues long. The CDR3 DNA reads TGTGCCAGCAGTGACTTAGCGGGAAACAATGAGCAGTTCTTC. Protein sequence: CASSDLAGNNEQFF.

The gene calls are TRBV2 and TRBJ1-2, with D possibly matching TRBD1 (5 bases). CDR3 length equals 12 residues. Germline V gene data show CDR1 as SNHLY and CDR2 as FYNNEI. Trimming stripped 7 bases from V and 2 bases from J, with 8 bases between. In DNA form, the CDR3 reads TGTGCCAGCAAGGGGCAGAACTATGGCTACACCTTC. Protein sequence: CASKGQNYGYTF.

The J gene is TRBJ2-5, the V gene TRBV5-1, with TRBD1 identical over 9 bases. The CDR3 extends over 15 amino acids. The germline CDR1 and CDR2 sequences are SGHRS and YFSETQ. The junction had 8 bases not matched to a gene; V was cut back by 3 bases and J by 5 bases. The DNA of the CDR3 is TGCGCCAGCAGCTCTATGGGACAGGGAATGGAGACCCAGTACTTC. Amino acids: CASSSMGQGMETQYF. Full variable domain (rest looked up from reference TRBV5-1 and TRBJ2-5): KAGVTQTPRYLIKTRGQQVTLSCSPISGHRSVSWYQQTPGQGLQFLFEYFSETQRNKGNFPGRFSGRQFSNSRSEMNVSTLELGDSALYLCASSSMGQGMETQYFGPGTRLLVL.

The V gene is TRBV19, the J gene TRBJ1-3; no reliable D call. V was cut by 2 bases and J by 3 bases, with 11 bases left in between. Looked up from germline, CDR1 is LNHDA and CDR2 is SQIVND (reference sequence). The CDR3 is 15 amino acids. CDR3 protein: CASSISGLGGNTIYF. The CDR3 DNA is TGTGCCAGTAGTATATCTGGGCTTGGTGGAAACACCATATATTTT.

This chain joins TRBV24-1 and TRBJ2-5, with 8 bases fitting TRBD2. The CDR3 totals 12 residues. V gave up 6 bases and J gave up 7 bases; unmatched junction bases: 3. The V gene's germline CDR1 is KGHDR and CDR2 SFDVKD. The DNA for the CDR3 is TGTGCCACCAGTAGCGGGAGAGGGACCCAGTACTTC. It is translated as CATSSGRGTQYF.

This clone appeared once. The rearrangement uses TRBV24-1 and TRBJ2-2; D is unclear. Per germline, CDR1 KGHDR and CDR2 SFDVKD. This CDR3 has 15 residues. With 5 bases removed from V and 7 bases from J, the gap between germline ends came to 16 bases. The CDR3: CATSGYSSRGGELFF. In nucleotides, the CDR3 is TGTGCCACCAGTGGGTACTCCAGTCGAGGCGGGGAGCTGTTTTTT.

At least ten counts were recorded for this clone. This chain connects TRBV27 to TRBJ1-5, with D maybe TRBD1 (5 bases). This CDR3 contains 14 residues. The germline CDR1 and CDR2 sequences are MNHEY and SMNVEV (reference sequence). V lost 4 bases to trimming and J lost 8 bases, with 15 bases between them. In DNA form, the CDR3 reads TGTGCCAGCAGTTCTCAGGGTGCAAAGGAGCCCCAGCATTTT. This gives the protein CASSSQGAKEPQHF.

The chain has TRBV29-1 and TRBJ1-2; no reliable D call. Germline CDR1 SQVTM, CDR2 ANQGSEA. The CDR3 is 14 amino acids. V was trimmed by 6 bases and J by 0 bases, leaving 14 bases between them. The CDR3 spells CSVAGLSANYGYTF. CDR3 in DNA: TGCAGCGTCGCAGGACTCTCAGCTAACTATGGCTACACCTTC.

The chain links TRBV9 to TRBJ1-3, with D unresolved. This CDR3 region has 13 residues. Trimming shortened V by 1 base and J by 7 bases, and 9 bases separated the two germline ends. Germline assignment: CDR1 SGDLS and CDR2 YYNGEE. CDR3 in DNA: TGTGCCAGCAGCGTAAATTCGAGGAACACCATATATTTT. Translation gives CASSVNSRNTIYF.